The following is a TCR beta chain sequence with its context. The antigen is undetermined. CDR1 and CDR2 from the germline V gene are MNHEY and SMNVEV (reference sequence). The V gene lost 4 bases and the J gene lost 0 bases, with 7 bases spanning the gap. The CDR3 contains 13 residues. This specimen belongs to a study of OX40 agonist ivuxolimab in advanced cancers. On the study more broadly: Mean age about 60 years, range roughly 20 to 85; nearly 85% male. Study-wide results and limits: Among the lowest peripheral clonal expansion occurred in 0.1-3.0 mg/kg partial responders.

Sequenced by immunoSEQ multiplex PCR; TCRdb stores in-frame clones only, minus some. The profile shows more than 25,000 clones, roughly nine tenths of them singletons. The V and J genes are TRBV27 and TRBJ2-7, with a possible D match to TRBD1 (5 bases). The sequencing used CD4+ or CD8+ T cells sorted from blood, collected in a trial of the OX40 agonist ivuxolimab. This receptor was identified in an adult with an advanced solid tumor such as melanoma, head and neck, liver or kidney cancer. CDR3 nucleotides: TGTGCCAGCAGTTATGGGGCCTCCTACGAGCAGTACTTC. Protein sequence: CASSYGASYEQYF.